The 9 T cell receptor beta chains below were found in one sample sequenced in a study of T cells expressing NK-cell markers. Following a re-call of the 5' RACE reads, TCRdb has one entry per CDR3 protein and lacks DNA. This table lists a few thousand distinct CDR3 sequences. Sequenced: blood T cells: a sorted CD56 or NKG2C T cell subset, CD4+ or CD8+ T cells, or bulk PBMC T cells (not recorded which). The receptors stem from a man aged 18-30 years in good health.

V and J are TRBV7-3 and TRBJ2-1; TCRdb designates TRBD2, a call that cannot be tested without DNA. The CDR3 is made up of 18 amino acids. Germline V gene lookup returns CDR1 SGHTA and CDR2 FQGTGA. CDR3 protein: CASSPQRGLPSSYNEQFF.

Frequency places this clonotype as large. The V and J genes are TRBV6-5 and TRBJ1-2; lacking DNA, the TRBD1 call made by TCRdb goes unchecked. Germline V CDR1 and CDR2: MNHEY, SVGAGI. The CDR3 is 14 residues long. The CDR3 is CASRSVQGAYGYTF.

Frequency places this clonotype as medium-sized (0.01 to 0.1%). The chain carries TRBV5-1 and TRBJ1-5; TCRdb gives TRBD1 as the D gene, but with no DNA this cannot be confirmed. The CDR3 length is 14 residues. Germline assignment: CDR1 SGHRS and CDR2 YFSETQ. The CDR3 loop reads CASSLDPGTSPQHF.

This clonotype ranks as medium-sized in terms of frequency. The chain is built from TRBV7-2 and TRBJ2-7; TCRdb picks TRBD1, but there is no DNA to check that call. CDR1 and CDR2 from the germline V gene are SGHTA and FQGNSA. The CDR3 runs 15 residues. The CDR3: CASSFAGTGAYEQYF.

This clonotype is classed as medium-sized by frequency. CDR3 sequence reads: CASSFPGTPLHF. The rearrangement links TRBV12-3 or TRBV12-4 to TRBJ1-6; the D call from TCRdb, TRBD1, cannot be confirmed without DNA. This CDR3 is 12 amino acids long.

In terms of frequency, this clonotype is medium-sized. The V call is TRBV20-1, the J call TRBJ2-3; absent DNA, TCRdb's TRBD2 call cannot be checked. The CDR3 loop spans 12 amino acids. CDR1 is DFQATT and CDR2 is SNEGSKA in the germline V gene (reference sequence). The CDR3 loop is CSARAGTDTQYF.

The CDR3 sequence is CASSSGAGHPNTEAFF. V is TRBV7-9 and J is TRBJ1-1; the D call from TCRdb, TRBD1, cannot be confirmed without DNA. The germline V gene has CDR1 SEHNR and CDR2 FQNEAQ (reference sequence). This CDR3 region has 16 residues.

Judged by frequency, this clonotype is medium-sized. The chain joins TRBV24-1 to TRBJ2-1; TCRdb's assignment of TRBD2 cannot be checked, as there is no DNA. The CDR3 extends over 15 amino acids. The V gene's germline CDR1 is KGHDR and CDR2 SFDVKD. CDR3: CATSGGLLAYNEQFF.

The rearrangement joins TRBV27 to TRBJ2-5. Per germline, CDR1 MNHEY and CDR2 SMNVEV (reference sequence). There are 13 residues in the CDR3. CDR3 loop: CASSFNSLETQYF.